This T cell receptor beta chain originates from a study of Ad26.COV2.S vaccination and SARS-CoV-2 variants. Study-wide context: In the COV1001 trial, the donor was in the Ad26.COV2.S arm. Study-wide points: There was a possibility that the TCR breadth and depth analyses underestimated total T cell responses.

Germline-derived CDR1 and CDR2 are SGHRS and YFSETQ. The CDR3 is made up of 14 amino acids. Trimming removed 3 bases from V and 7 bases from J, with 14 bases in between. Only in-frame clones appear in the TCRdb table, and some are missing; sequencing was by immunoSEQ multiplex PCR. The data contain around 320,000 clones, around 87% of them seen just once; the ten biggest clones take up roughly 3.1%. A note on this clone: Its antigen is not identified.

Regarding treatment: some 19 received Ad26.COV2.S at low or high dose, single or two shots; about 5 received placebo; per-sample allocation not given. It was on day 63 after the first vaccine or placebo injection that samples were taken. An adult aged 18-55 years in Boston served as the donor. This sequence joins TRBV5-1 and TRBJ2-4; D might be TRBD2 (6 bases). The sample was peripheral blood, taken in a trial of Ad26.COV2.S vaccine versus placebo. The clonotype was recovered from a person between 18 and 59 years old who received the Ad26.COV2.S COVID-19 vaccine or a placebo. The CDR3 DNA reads TGCGCCAGCAGCTCGGGGACTTCAGGGAACATTCAGTACTTC. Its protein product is CASSSGTSGNIQYF.